A single sample gave rise to the 9 T cell receptor beta chains below, sequenced in a study of T-cell reconstitution after alpha-beta-depleted transplantation in children (dated by TCRdb to the mid-2010s). The library relied on PCR. Data came from an Illumina HiSeq 2500. To normalize quantification of the TCRbeta repertoire, the TCR libraries were built with molecular barcoding that relied on unique molecular identifiers. TCRdb reprocessing: public reads trimmed at Q25 with fastp, clones called with MiXCR, in-frame beta chains kept. Duplicate CDR3 protein sequences are folded into a single record with the most common DNA and genes. Across this sample there are a few hundred thousand distinct CDR3 sequences, with almost 10% seen only once. The top ten clonotypes cover about 9.4% of the sample. The sequencing used PBMCs from the stem cell graft donor, collected from the stem cell graft. The receptors come from a human donor who donated a stem cell graft to a child with SCID.

The sample holds a few counts of this clonotype. V usage is TRBV14 and J usage is TRBJ2-3, with TRBD2 matching 7 bases. Germline CDR1 reads SGHDN; CDR2 reads FVKESK. V lost 1 base, J lost 6 bases, and 7 bases stayed unmatched. The length of the CDR3 is 15 residues. CDR3 sequence (DNA): TGTGCCAGCAGCCAAGTCGGAGCGGGGAGGGATACGCAGTATTTT. The encoded protein is CASSQVGAGRDTQYF.

This clonotype was seen more than once but under ten times. This chain connects TRBV5-1 to TRBJ1-6; 8 nucleotides align to TRBD1. CDR1 is SGHRS, CDR2 YFSETQ, per germline. Trimming removed 0 bases from V and 0 bases from J; junction bases left unmatched: 5. The CDR3 contains 18 residues. The CDR3 loop is CASSLESQGASYNSPLHF. The CDR3 bases are TGCGCCAGCAGCTTGGAAAGTCAGGGGGCCTCCTATAATTCACCCCTCCACTTT.

This clonotype was observed at least ten times. The chain carries TRBV10-3 and TRBJ1-1; D may be TRBD1 (5 bases). Deletions cut 6 bases from V and 0 bases from J, with 14 bases between. Germline V lookup: CDR1 ENHRY, CDR2 SYGVKD. The length of the CDR3 is 15 residues. The CDR3 reads CAISAGWGVNTEAFF. For the CDR3, the DNA is TGTGCCATCAGCGCCGGTTGGGGGGTGAACACTGAAGCTTTCTTT.

The V and J genes are TRBV2 and TRBJ2-2, with D perhaps matching TRBD1 (7 bases). This CDR3 region has 17 residues. Trimming stripped 6 bases from V and 7 bases from J, with 24 bases between. Germline-derived CDR1 and CDR2 are SNHLY and FYNNEI. DNA of the CDR3: TGTGCCAGCAGGTTCAGGGGGGACCGGCCGTATGTCGGGGAGCTGTTTTTT. Protein: CASRFRGDRPYVGELFF.

This clonotype was counted ten times or more. The chain employs TRBV11-3 and TRBJ2-1, with D perhaps matching TRBD1 (6 bases). V was cut by 6 bases and J by 8 bases, with 17 bases left in between. Germline lookup yields CDR1 SGHNT and CDR2 YENEEA. The CDR3 loop spans 14 amino acids. CDR3 sequence reads: CASSSKDSLHEQFF. CDR3 nucleotide sequence: TGTGCCAGCAGTTCAAAGGACAGTCTACATGAGCAGTTCTTC.

The J gene is TRBJ2-7, the V gene TRBV10-3; no reliable D call. CDR3 size: 13 residues. Germline V gives CDR1 ENHRY, CDR2 SYGVKD. Trimming left V 3 bases short and J 2 bases short, with 8 bases between. CDR3 residues: CAISDADAYEQYF. In DNA form, the CDR3 reads TGTGCCATCAGTGATGCAGATGCCTACGAGCAGTACTTC.

This clonotype came up a few times. V gene TRBV12-3 or TRBV12-4 combines with J gene TRBJ2-3, with 9 positions matching TRBD2. J lost 1 base, V lost 1 base, and 6 bases had no gene match. This CDR3 is 17 amino acids long. The CDR3, as DNA: TGTGCCAGCAGTTTAGAGGCTAGCGGGGCTGGCACAGATACGCAGTATTTT. This translates into CASSLEASGAGTDTQYF.

In DNA form, the CDR3 reads TGCGCCAGCAGCCAACTAGACAGGAGCTCCTACGAGCAGTACTTC. Its translation is CASSQLDRSSYEQYF. V is TRBV5-1 and J is TRBJ2-7, with a weak D call TRBD1 (6 bases). The CDR3 contains 15 residues. Per germline, CDR1 SGHRS and CDR2 YFSETQ. The V end was cut by 4 bases, the J end by 0 bases, with 14 bases between.

V is TRBV3-1 and J is TRBJ1-1, with 8 nucleotides matching TRBD1. Per the germline V gene, CDR1 is LGHDT and CDR2 is YNNKEL (reference sequence). CDR3 length: 14 residues. V trimming: 4 bases; J trimming: 6 bases; junction bases outside the gene matches: 7. This CDR3 is CASSLGQGWAEAFF. The CDR3 nucleotides are TGTGCCAGCAGCCTAGGACAGGGCTGGGCTGAAGCTTTCTTT.